This TCR beta chain is from a study of neurological immune-mediated disorders. Overall study findings and caveats: Multiple sclerosis, the disease with the least TCR clonal expansion, fell below healthy controls, whereas HTLV-1-associated myelopathy showed the most.

This clonotype was counted at least ten times. Its target is unknown. The cDNA came from 5'RACE with 10-nucleotide random UMIs. Every sequencing run generated in excess of 160 million TCR-beta sequences. These sequences covered 15-18 subjects. From the 5' RACE reads, TCRdb called clonotypes with MiXCR, one entry per CDR3 protein. The sample has 75,000 to 90,000 distinct CDR3 sequences; around a tenth are singletons. PBMCs stored at -80 C, 2 million in total, were the source of the unsorted libraries. Trimming removed 0 bases at V and 2 bases at J, with 8 bases between. Germline CDR1 PRHDT, CDR2 FYEKMQ (reference sequence). The CDR3 totals 14 residues.

This receptor was obtained from a man in his forties or fifties in good health. The chain employs TRBV13 and TRBJ2-7; no definite D call. Source material: PBMCs. CDR3 nucleotide sequence: TGTGCCAGCAGCTTAGGCTCCAGAGCCTACGAGCAGTACTTC. This encodes CASSLGSRAYEQYF. Combining the CDR3 with reference TRBV13 and TRBJ2-7 gives the whole variable domain AAGVIQSPRHLIKEKRETATLKCYPIPRHDTVYWYQQGPGQDPQFLISFYEKMQSDKGSIPDRFSAQQFSDYHSELNMSSLELGDSALYFCASSLGSRAYEQYFGPGTRLTVT.